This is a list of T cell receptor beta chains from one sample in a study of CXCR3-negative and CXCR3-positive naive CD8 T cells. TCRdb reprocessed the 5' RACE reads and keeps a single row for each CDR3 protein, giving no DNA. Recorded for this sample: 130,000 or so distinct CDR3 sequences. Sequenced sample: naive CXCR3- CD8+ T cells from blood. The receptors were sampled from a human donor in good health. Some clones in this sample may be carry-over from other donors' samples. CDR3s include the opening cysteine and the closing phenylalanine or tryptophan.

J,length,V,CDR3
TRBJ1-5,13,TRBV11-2,CASSLASNQPQHF
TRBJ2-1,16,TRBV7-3,CASSFPGGTSDSEQFF
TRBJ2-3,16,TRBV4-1,CASSQDVGGLTDTQYF
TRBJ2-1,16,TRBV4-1,CASSQVGGSSYNEQFF
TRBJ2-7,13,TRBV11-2,CASSAGLGNEQYF
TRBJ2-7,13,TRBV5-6,CASSWEYSYEQYF
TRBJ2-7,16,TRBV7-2,CASSSWGGGAVNEQYF
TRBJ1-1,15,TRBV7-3,CASSLDNRENTEAFF
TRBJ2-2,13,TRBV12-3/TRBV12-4,CASSSSGGGELFF
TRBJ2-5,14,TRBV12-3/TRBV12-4,CASSRLAGPETQYF
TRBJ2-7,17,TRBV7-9,CASSLAYLQGEGYEQYF
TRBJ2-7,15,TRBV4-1,CASSQREVGDGEQYF
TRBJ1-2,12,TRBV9,CASSAGTYGYTF
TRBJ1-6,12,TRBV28,CASSPLWAPLHF
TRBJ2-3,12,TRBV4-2,CASSQHGDTQYF
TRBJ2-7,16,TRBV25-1,CASSDEGAQGSYEQYF
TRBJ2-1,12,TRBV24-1,CATSDGGGEQFF
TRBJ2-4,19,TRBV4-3,CASSQEGAGGDLAKNIQYF
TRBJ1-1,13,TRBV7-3,CASSLQGGTEAFF
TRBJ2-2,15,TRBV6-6,CASRPWTVDPRELFF
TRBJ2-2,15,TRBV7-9,CASSPGTLNTGELFF
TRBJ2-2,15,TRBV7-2,CASSLSGTTPRELFF
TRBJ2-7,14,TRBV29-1,CSVEGQGASYEQYF
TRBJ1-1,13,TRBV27,CASSPTGFTEAFF
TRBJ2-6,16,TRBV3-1,CASSLGVGETVNVLTF
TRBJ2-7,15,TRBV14,CASSQVPRSSYEQYF
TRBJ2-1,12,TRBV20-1,CSALDSYNEQFF
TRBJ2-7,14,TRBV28,CASSLGRGGYEQYF
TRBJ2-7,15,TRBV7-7,CASSLGTGGPYEHYF
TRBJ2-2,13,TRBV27,CASSLFSTGELFF
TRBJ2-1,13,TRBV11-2,CASSFGGGVEQFF
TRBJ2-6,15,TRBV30,CAWTLGAPGANVLTF
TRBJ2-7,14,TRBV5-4,CAKTRQGTSYEQYF
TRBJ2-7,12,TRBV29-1,CSVEDNAYEQYF
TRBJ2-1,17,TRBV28,CASSHRGSGANNNEQFF
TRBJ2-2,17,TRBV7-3,CASSLLVSHPNTGELFF
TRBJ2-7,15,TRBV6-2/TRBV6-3,CASSQGLAGIYEQYF
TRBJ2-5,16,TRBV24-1,CATSDSSVAIQETQYF
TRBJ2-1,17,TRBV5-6,CASSWGTEISSYNEQFF
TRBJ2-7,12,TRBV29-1,CSVRRGSYEQYF
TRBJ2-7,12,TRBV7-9,CASTGASYEQYF
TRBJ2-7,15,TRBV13,CASSPGLAGRYEQYF
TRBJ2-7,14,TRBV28,CASSLTGDSYEQYF
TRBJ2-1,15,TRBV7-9,CASSLGQDSYNEQFF
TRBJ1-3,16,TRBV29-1,CSVGVLWGLEGNTIYF
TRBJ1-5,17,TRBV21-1,CASSALPGSGSNQPQHF
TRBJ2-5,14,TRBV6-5,CASRLKGTGTVQYF
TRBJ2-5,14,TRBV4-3,CASSLEIAEETQYF
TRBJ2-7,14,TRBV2,CASNPGQEDYEQYF
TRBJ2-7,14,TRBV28,CASSLFGQSYEQYF
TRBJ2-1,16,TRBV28,CASSNEDLKPYNGQFF
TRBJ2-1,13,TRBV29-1,CSVVRMLNNEQFF
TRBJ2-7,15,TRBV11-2,CASSFLGTGVVEQYF
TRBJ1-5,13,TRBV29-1,CSVSWGLNQPQHF
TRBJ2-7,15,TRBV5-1,CASSLEPHFPYEQYF
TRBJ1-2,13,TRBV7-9,CASSPAVNYGYTF
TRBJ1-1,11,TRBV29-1,CSVDRESEAFF
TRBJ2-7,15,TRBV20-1,CSATLGQILSYEQYF
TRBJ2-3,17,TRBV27,CASSLSGLAGSLDTQYF